The next 26 T cell receptor beta chains were all read from a single sample in a study of shared clonotypes between healthy human individuals. The protocol was immunoSEQ multiplex PCR, while the TCRdb copy is restricted to in-frame clones and leaves out a portion. In the table there are around 330,000 clones, roughly 70% of which are singletons. Sequencing was carried out using memory CD4+ T cells sorted from blood. Stated subset: CD45RA-negative fraction. These receptors originate from a man aged 25-40 years in good health.

CDR3 sequence (DNA): TGCGCCAGCAGCTCAACACGACCGGCCGATGAGCAGTTCTTC. This codes for CASSSTRPADEQFF. The rearrangement uses TRBV5-1 and TRBJ2-1; D uncertain. Germline V lookup: CDR1 SGHRS, CDR2 YFSETQ. This CDR3 region has 14 residues. V was clipped by 3 bases and J by 8 bases, with 15 bases between them.

This clone was seen repeatedly, ten times or more. V and J are TRBV25-1 and TRBJ2-3; a possible D gene is TRBD1 (6 bases). The CDR3 has 15 residues. The germline gives CDR1 MGHDK, CDR2 SYGVNS. Trimming took 4 bases from V and 7 from J, leaving 18 bases between them. This CDR3 reads CASSGGRDTKNTQYF. In DNA, the CDR3 is TGTGCCAGCAGTGGGGGCCGGGACACCAAAAATACGCAGTATTTT.

This clone showed up just a few times. V is TRBV10-2 and J is TRBJ2-6, with D perhaps assigned TRBD1 or TRBD2 (5 bases each). Trimming stripped 2 bases from V and 9 bases from J, with 11 bases between. The CDR3 runs 14 residues. CDR1 is WSHSY, CDR2 SAAADI, per germline. The CDR3 sequence is CASSEVGEGNVLTF. The CDR3 DNA is TGCGCCAGCAGTGAGGTGGGGGAAGGCAACGTCCTGACTTTC.

The rearrangement uses TRBV5-6 and TRBJ2-7, with 9 positions matching TRBD1. The CDR3 is made up of 13 amino acids. V gave up 3 bases and J gave up 5 bases; unmatched junction bases: 3. Germline V gene data show CDR1 as SGHDT and CDR2 as YYEEEE. This CDR3 reads CASSWDRAHEQYF. DNA of the CDR3: TGTGCCAGCAGCTGGGACAGGGCCCACGAGCAGTACTTC.

This chain's CDR3 is CASSLASGTKDTQYF. In DNA, the CDR3 is TGTGCCAGCAGTCTGGCTAGCGGGACTAAAGATACGCAGTATTTT. This chain uses TRBV7-6 with TRBJ2-3; 9 bases are a match to TRBD2. This CDR3 spans 15 amino acids. The V gene end was trimmed by 6 bases and the J gene end by 5 bases; junction bases not matched to a gene: 9. The germline V gene encodes CDR1 SGHVS and CDR2 FNYEAQ.

The chain is built from TRBV5-1 and TRBJ2-7; D remains ambiguous. Trimming shortened V by 8 bases and J by 2 bases, and 14 bases separated the two germline ends. CDR3 length: 13 residues. Germline CDR1 and CDR2: SGHRS and YFSETQ. Here the CDR3 reads CASAELETYEQYF. CDR3 bases: TGCGCCAGTGCAGAATTGGAGACCTACGAGCAGTACTTC.

This clone was counted a single time. V usage is TRBV5-1 and J usage is TRBJ1-2; no clear D gene. V was cut by 0 bases and J by 3 bases, with 12 bases left in between. The CDR3 covers 15 residues. Looked up from germline, CDR1 is SGHRS and CDR2 is YFSETQ. CDR3 in amino acids: CASSLAVGRDYGYTF. The CDR3 DNA is TGCGCCAGCAGCTTGGCGGTCGGGAGGGACTATGGCTACACCTTC. The complete variable domain, with remaining parts taken from reference TRBV5-1 and TRBJ1-2, reads KAGVTQTPRYLIKTRGQQVTLSCSPISGHRSVSWYQQTPGQGLQFLFEYFSETQRNKGNFPGRFSGRQFSNSRSEMNVSTLELGDSALYLCASSLAVGRDYGYTFGSGTRLTVV.

The chain uses TRBV4-1 and TRBJ2-2; TRBD1 matches at 10 bases. The ends lost 6 bases at V and 0 bases at J; junction bases unmatched: 7. CDR3 length: 17 amino acids. CDR1 is MGHRA, CDR2 YSYEKL, per germline. CDR3 loop: CASSYLTGGANTGELFF. The DNA for the CDR3 is TGCGCCAGCAGTTACCTGACAGGGGGCGCGAACACCGGGGAGCTGTTTTTT.

The chain has TRBV25-1 and TRBJ1-3, with TRBD1 matching 8 bases. CDR3 length: 15 amino acids. Germline V gene data show CDR1 as MGHDK and CDR2 as SYGVNS. V dropped 6 bases and J dropped 5; count of bases not matched to a gene: 9. Here the CDR3 DNA reads TGTGCCAGCAGCGGCGACAGGGGCGGTCGAAACACCATATATTTT. Its protein product is CASSGDRGGRNTIYF.

The chain is built from TRBV7-8 and TRBJ2-7, with 7 bases aligning to TRBD2. The CDR3 length is 14 residues. The V segment lost 1 base and the J segment 3 bases; nucleotides outside the gene matches: 3. From germline, CDR1 is SGHVS and CDR2 FQNEAQ. CDR3 in amino acids: CASSLGLADYEQYF. The CDR3 nucleotides read TGTGCCAGCAGCTTAGGACTAGCTGACTACGAGCAGTACTTC.

The chain uses TRBV7-2 and TRBJ1-1, with D possibly TRBD1 on 6 matching bases. Germline-derived CDR1 and CDR2 are SGHTA and FQGNSA. Trimming left V 1 base short and J 0 bases short, with 9 bases between. The CDR3 runs 15 residues. CDR3: CASSLEAGVNTEAFF. CDR3 DNA: TGTGCCAGCAGCTTAGAGGCAGGGGTGAACACTGAAGCTTTCTTT.

This clone was counted many times. The chain joins TRBV6-1 to TRBJ2-7; no clear D gene. Per germline, CDR1 MNHNS and CDR2 SASEGT. The CDR3 is 13 residues long. Trimming removed 6 bases at V and 7 bases at J, with 16 bases between. CDR3 coding DNA: TGTGCCAGCAGAGTGACACCGACTGAGGAGCAGTACTTC. As protein: CASRVTPTEEQYF.

In its sample, this clone was seen once. The chain employs TRBV5-6 and TRBJ2-3; TRBD2 agrees at 8 bases. The CDR3 has 14 residues. In germline, CDR1 is SGHDT, CDR2 YYEEEE. Trimming took 5 bases from V and 3 from J; bases not matched to a gene: 5. Here the CDR3 DNA reads TGTGCCAGCAGGGAGACTAGCGTAACAGATACGCAGTATTTT. It specifies CASRETSVTDTQYF.

The chain recombines TRBV7-2 with TRBJ1-2; D might be TRBD1 (5 bases). There are 13 residues in the CDR3. Trimming shortened V by 4 bases and J by 9 bases, and 15 bases separated the two germline ends. CDR1 and CDR2 (germline): SGHTA, FQGNSA. DNA for the CDR3: TGTGCCAGCAGCTCCACCGGGGGGGTGAGCTACACCTTC. This translates into CASSSTGGVSYTF.

This clone appeared a few times. The chain links TRBV7-7 to TRBJ2-5; D possibly corresponds to TRBD1 (6 bases). From germline, CDR1 is SSHAT and CDR2 FNYEAQ (reference sequence). The CDR3 is made up of 14 amino acids. V was shortened by 4 bases and J by 4 bases, with 13 bases between the two germline ends. CDR3: CASSSGVGVETQYF. CDR3 nucleotide sequence: TGTGCCAGCAGCTCAGGGGTGGGGGTAGAGACCCAGTACTTC.

V is TRBV14 and J is TRBJ1-2; 7 bases line up with TRBD1. Germline-derived CDR1 and CDR2 are SGHDN and FVKESK. This CDR3 region has 14 residues. V was pared by 4 bases and J by 5 bases, with 7 bases of the junction left unmatched. The CDR3 sequence: CASSRRQGGYGYTF. The CDR3 DNA reads TGTGCCAGCAGCCGCAGACAGGGAGGGTATGGCTACACCTTC.

The chain employs TRBV11-3 and TRBJ2-1; D possibly uses TRBD1 or TRBD2 (5 bases each). The CDR3 contains 15 residues. Trimming pared 1 base from V and 6 bases from J, leaving 13 bases between. Germline CDR1 and CDR2: SGHNT and YENEEA. This CDR3 reads CASSLGPLGVNEQFF. CDR3 nucleotide sequence: TGTGCCAGCAGCTTAGGGCCCCTGGGGGTCAATGAGCAGTTCTTC.

The sample holds a few counts of this clone. Other DNA sequences of this sample code for an identical CDR3. This chain links TRBV2 with TRBJ2-7, with a tentative D call TRBD1 (6 bases). Deletions cut 5 bases from V and 0 bases from J, with 11 bases between. The CDR3 covers 14 residues. Germline V gene sequence: CDR1 SNHLY, CDR2 FYNNEI. The CDR3 region is CASSRQESSYEQYF. In DNA form, the CDR3 reads TGTGCCAGCAGTCGACAGGAGAGCTCCTACGAGCAGTACTTC.

The gene calls are TRBV5-6 and TRBJ2-3; D is perhaps TRBD1 or TRBD2 (5 bases each). The length of the CDR3 is 17 residues. V was trimmed by 3 bases and J by 2 bases, leaving 19 bases between them. Looked up from germline, CDR1 is SGHDT and CDR2 is YYEEEE. CDR3 in DNA: TGTGCCAGCAGCTGGGACCCGACGGTCTTCAACACAGATACGCAGTATTTT. This gives the protein CASSWDPTVFNTDTQYF.

The table lists this clone with a few counts. This sequence joins TRBV28 and TRBJ1-1, with D possibly being TRBD1 (5 bases). Germline assignment: CDR1 MDHEN and CDR2 SYDVKM. V was clipped by 6 bases and J by 0 bases, with 11 bases between them. The CDR3 totals 14 residues. This CDR3 is CASRPGPLNTEAFF. In nucleotides, the CDR3 is TGTGCCAGCAGGCCGGGACCATTGAACACTGAAGCTTTCTTT.

Here the CDR3 DNA reads TGCGCCAGCAGCTTGGTTGCCGGGAGCGGCTACACCTTC. Its protein product is CASSLVAGSGYTF. V usage is TRBV5-1 and J usage is TRBJ1-2; D remains ambiguous. This CDR3 spans 13 amino acids. Germline CDR1 is SGHRS and CDR2 is YFSETQ. Trimming cost V 0 bases and J 8 bases, with 11 bases left between them.

The J gene is TRBJ2-5, the V gene TRBV7-9; D perhaps matches TRBD1 (5 bases). Gene TRBJ2-7 matches the end of the DNA better, so the J call may be wrong. The CDR3 runs 16 residues. Germline loops: CDR1 SEHNR, CDR2 FQNEAQ (reference sequence). CDR3 nucleotides: TGTGCCAGCAGCTTAGCGGTGGCAGGGAACCCCTACGAGCAGTACTTC. It codes for CASSLAVAGNPYEQYF.

The chain is built from TRBV29-1 and TRBJ1-2; D is ambiguous. CDR3 length: 12 residues. Germline lookup yields CDR1 SQVTM and CDR2 ANQGSEA. The V end lost 6 bases, the J end lost 4 bases, and 12 bases lay between the germline ends. CDR3 bases: TGCAGCGTCGCAACGGGGTTCTATGGCTACACCTTC. Amino acids: CSVATGFYGYTF.

About this clone: Other DNA sequences in this sample translate to the same CDR3. The CDR3 DNA follows: TGTGCCAGCAGCTTAGGGAGAGCCTACGAGCAGTACTTC. The encoded protein is CASSLGRAYEQYF. The rearrangement links TRBV7-2 to TRBJ2-7; D unclear. V was clipped by 1 base and J by 2 bases, with 6 bases between them. Germline assignment: CDR1 SGHTA and CDR2 FQGNSA. The CDR3 has 13 residues.

This clone has more than one count but fewer than ten. This sample includes further DNA sequences coding for the same CDR3. The CDR3 loop is CATSRDPRTGETQYF. The DNA for the CDR3 is TGTGCCACCAGCAGAGATCCACGGACCGGGGAGACCCAGTACTTC. The J gene is TRBJ2-5, the V gene TRBV15; D is unresolved. V lost 0 bases and J 5 bases, leaving 13 bases between the germline ends. The CDR3 has 15 amino acids. Looked up from germline, CDR1 is LNHNV and CDR2 is YYDKDF (reference sequence).

This sequence joins TRBV11-2 and TRBJ2-7; TRBD1 is a possible D gene (6 bases). Trimming took off 5 bases at V and 3 bases at J, with 17 bases between the two ends. Germline loops: CDR1 SGHAT, CDR2 FQNNGV. The CDR3 has 15 amino acids. CDR3 nucleotides: TGTGCCAGCAGCCCGGCCGGGACAAACAACTACGAGCAGTACTTC. It is translated as CASSPAGTNNYEQYF.